The 19 T cell receptor beta chains below come from one sample, sequenced in a study of cytomegalovirus exposure and HLA in healthy donors. Primers included in the PCR were 60 Vbeta and 13 Jbeta primers. Assay: immunoSEQ multiplex PCR; the TCRdb copy retains only in-frame clones and omits some. The sample shows some 140,000 clones, about 75% of them seen only once. Sequences were obtained from PBMCs. The receptor set was obtained from a woman aged 40 to 50 in good health and CMV-seronegative.

This clone occurred a few times. V and J are TRBV6-6 and TRBJ2-7; a possible D gene is TRBD1 (5 bases). CDR1 is MNHNY, CDR2 SVGAGI, per germline (reference sequence). The ends were cut back, 5 bases at V and 4 bases at J, with 9 bases in the middle. This CDR3 spans 12 amino acids. As DNA, the CDR3 is TGTGCCAGCAGTCGACAGACATACGAGCAGTACTTC. This translates into CASSRQTYEQYF.

This chain joins TRBV19 and TRBJ1-5; D is unclear. The CDR3 runs to 15 residues. V shed 3 bases and J shed 6 bases, with 15 bases lying between them. The germline V gene encodes CDR1 LNHDA and CDR2 SQIVND (reference sequence). Here the CDR3 reads CASSIGGSESQPQHF. The CDR3 DNA reads as TGTGCCAGTAGTATTGGAGGGTCGGAGAGTCAGCCCCAGCATTTT. Variable domain in full (rest from reference TRBV19 and TRBJ1-5): DGGITQSPKYLFRKEGQNVTLSCEQNLNHDAMYWYRQDPGQGLRLIYYSQIVNDFQKGDIAEGYSVSREKKESFPLTVTSAQKNPTAFYLCASSIGGSESQPQHFGDGTRLSIL.

The CDR3 sequence is CASSQDRASSYNSPLHF. CDR3 bases: TGCGCCAGCAGCCAAGACAGGGCCAGCTCCTATAATTCACCCCTCCACTTT. The rearrangement uses TRBV4-3 and TRBJ1-6, with a possible D match to TRBD1 (5 bases). CDR3 length: 17 amino acids. V shed 0 bases and J shed 0 bases, with 9 bases lying between them. The germline V gene encodes CDR1 LGHNA and CDR2 YSLEER.

The rearrangement uses TRBV4-3 and TRBJ1-1, with D unclear. There are 15 residues in the CDR3. V lost 0 bases and J lost 4, with 12 bases in between. Germline CDR1 LGHNA, CDR2 YSLEER. CDR3 in DNA: TGCGCCAGCAGCCAAGATTGGTCCCCGGGCACTGAAGCTTTCTTT. Its translation is CASSQDWSPGTEAFF.

The rearrangement uses TRBV7-2 and TRBJ1-1; D is perhaps TRBD1 (6 bases). Per germline, CDR1 SGHTA and CDR2 FQGNSA. The V and J ends lost 5 bases and 7 bases respectively, with 17 bases between them. The CDR3 runs to 14 residues. The CDR3 here is CASSELETGDEAFF. DNA of the CDR3: TGTGCCAGCAGCGAGTTAGAGACAGGCGATGAAGCTTTCTTT.

The V call is TRBV7-9, the J call TRBJ1-1, with a tentative D call TRBD1 (6 bases). V shed 5 bases and J shed 1 base, with 17 bases lying between them. From germline, CDR1 is SEHNR and CDR2 FQNEAQ (reference sequence). The CDR3 sequence is 16 residues long. This chain's CDR3 is CASSPRTVIKNTEAFF. In nucleotides, the CDR3 is TGTGCCAGCAGCCCTAGGACAGTGATTAAGAACACTGAAGCTTTCTTT.

A few counts support this clone. The rearrangement joins TRBV2 to TRBJ1-2, with D perhaps matching TRBD1 (5 bases). The CDR3 has 18 residues. The germline V and J ends were trimmed by 8 bases and 0 bases, with 25 bases remaining between them. The germline gives CDR1 SNHLY, CDR2 FYNNEI. CDR3 bases: TGTGCCAGCTCACCGACGTCCCACGGGGGGGTAGCTAACTATGGCTACACCTTC. As protein: CASSPTSHGGVANYGYTF.

CDR3 DNA: TGTGCCAGCAGCTTAGGAGACAGGGGGACCCGAGAGTCTGAAGCTTTCTTT. This sequence encodes CASSLGDRGTRESEAFF. V usage is TRBV7-9 and J usage is TRBJ1-1; 9 bases are shared with TRBD1. The CDR3 extends over 17 amino acids. CDR1 and CDR2 (germline): SEHNR, FQNEAQ (reference sequence). With 1 base clipped from V and 6 bases from J, the junction kept 12 bases outside the gene matches.

The CDR3 is CASSLQGAFEAFF. DNA for the CDR3: TGTGCCAGCAGCTTACAGGGGGCGTTTGAAGCTTTCTTT. The chain links TRBV7-9 to TRBJ1-1, with 8 nucleotides matching TRBD1. The CDR3 has 13 amino acids. The germline gives CDR1 SEHNR, CDR2 FQNEAQ (reference sequence). Trimming cost V 2 bases and J 7 bases; bases outside gene matches: 3.

The chain uses TRBV2 and TRBJ1-3; 12 positions match TRBD1. The CDR3 extends over 13 amino acids. J gave up 7 bases and V 6 bases, and 1 base lay outside the gene matches. CDR1 SNHLY and CDR2 FYNNEI come from the germline V gene. The CDR3 sequence: CASSGTGGNTIYF. In DNA, the CDR3 is TGTGCCAGCAGCGGGACAGGGGGCAACACCATATATTTT.

V and J are TRBV5-4 and TRBJ2-3; 7 nucleotides line up with TRBD1. With V trimmed by 4 bases and J by 2 bases, 4 bases remained unmatched. The CDR3 consists of 14 residues. CDR1 and CDR2 from the germline V gene are SGHNT and YYREEE (reference sequence). As DNA, the CDR3 is TGTGCCAGCAGCCTGACAGGGCACACAGATACGCAGTATTTT. This sequence encodes CASSLTGHTDTQYF.

This clone was detected a few times. The chain is built from TRBV20-1 and TRBJ1-2; unclear D gene. This CDR3 has 11 residues. V lost 0 bases, J lost 5 bases, and 4 bases lay in between. Germline CDR1 reads DFQATT; CDR2 reads SNEGSKA (reference sequence). CDR3 residues: CSARDVYGYTF. Written as DNA, the CDR3 is TGCAGTGCTAGAGATGTATATGGCTACACCTTC.

This clone was detected only a few times. The gene calls are TRBV4-2 and TRBJ1-5; 7 bases line up with TRBD1. J gave up 4 bases and V 1 base, and 7 bases lay outside the gene matches. Germline loops: CDR1 LGHNA, CDR2 YNFKEQ. This CDR3 has 16 residues. The CDR3 region is CASSQVGPGGNQPQHF. CDR3 DNA: TGTGCCAGCAGCCAAGTCGGCCCAGGGGGTAATCAGCCCCAGCATTTT.

The chain uses TRBV9 and TRBJ1-4; 7 nucleotides line up with TRBD1. This CDR3 contains 14 residues. Germline V gives CDR1 SGDLS, CDR2 YYNGEE. The V segment lost 2 bases and the J segment 5 bases; nucleotides outside the gene matches: 3. The CDR3 region is CASSVEQGNEKLFF. CDR3 DNA: TGTGCCAGCAGCGTTGAACAGGGGAATGAAAAACTGTTTTTT.

The chain is built from TRBV27 and TRBJ1-1; TRBD1 agrees at 9 bases. This CDR3 contains 14 residues. Trimming took 5 bases from V and 3 from J; bases not matched to a gene: 4. CDR1 and CDR2 (germline): MNHEY, SMNVEV (reference sequence). The DNA of the CDR3 is TGTGCCAGCAGTAGGGGGACAGGGTACACTGAAGCTTTCTTT. Encoded protein: CASSRGTGYTEAFF.

V and J are TRBV19 and TRBJ2-2; TRBD1 aligns across 9 bases. The V segment lost 5 bases and the J segment 3 bases; nucleotides outside the gene matches: 7. CDR3 length: 16 residues. From germline, CDR1 is LNHDA and CDR2 SQIVND (reference sequence). The DNA for the CDR3 is TGTGCCAGTAGTGAGGGAACAGGGGGCTACACCGGGGAGCTGTTTTTT. Amino acid sequence: CASSEGTGGYTGELFF.

The chain uses TRBV6-1 and TRBJ2-3, with 9 bases identical to TRBD1. Germline V gene lookup returns CDR1 MNHNS and CDR2 SASEGT. The CDR3 is 17 amino acids. After removal of 4 bases from V and 2 bases from J, the junction contained 10 bases not matched to a gene. The CDR3 reads CASSARDRVDITDTQYF. The CDR3 DNA reads as TGTGCCAGCAGTGCCCGGGACAGGGTGGATATCACAGATACGCAGTATTTT.

This clone was detected a few times. The chain employs TRBV19 and TRBJ2-1, with 11 bases lining up with TRBD2. J lost 8 bases, V lost 3 bases, and 12 bases had no gene match. Germline V lookup: CDR1 LNHDA, CDR2 SQIVND (reference sequence). This CDR3 contains 17 residues. CDR3 protein: CASSIPVPGLAAHEQFF. The CDR3 DNA sequence: TGTGCCAGTAGTATCCCGGTTCCGGGACTAGCGGCCCATGAGCAGTTCTTC.

J is TRBJ2-7 and V is TRBV6-5, with 7 bases aligning to TRBD2. Germline loops: CDR1 MNHEY, CDR2 SVGAGI. V gave up 6 bases and J gave up 7 bases; unmatched junction bases: 15. The CDR3 totals 15 residues. The CDR3 spells CASRQGDYDYEEQYF. The CDR3 nucleotides read TGTGCCAGCAGGCAAGGGGACTATGACTACGAGGAGCAGTACTTC.